This section outlines one T cell receptor beta chain sequence together with its context. This sample is drawn from a study of blood T cell repertoires in COVID-19. Study at large: PBMCs, B-cell-depleted T cells, or T cells were the source of the cDNA or gDNA that made up the material.

Authors' analysis steps: Researchers report that nucleated cell counts were estimated from reference gene primer amplification. Some clones are missing from TCRdb's copy, which holds only in-frame ones; the method was immunoSEQ multiplex PCR. The V and J calls and clone size were taken over from that table, and D and trimming were inferred from the DNA. This sample carries tens of thousands of clones, roughly 80% of them seen once, and the ten largest clones take less than 2%. CDR3 size: 18 residues. CDR1 MGHRA and CDR2 YSYEKL come from the germline V gene. V lost 2 bases and J lost 1, with 18 bases in between.

V is TRBV4-1 and J is TRBJ1-5, with D possibly being TRBD1 (6 bases). The material sequenced was peripheral blood. The clonotype comes from an older woman with acute or convalescent COVID-19. The CDR3 protein is CASSQLWIRTVSNQPQHF. The DNA of the CDR3 is TGCGCCAGCAGCCAATTGTGGATCCGGACAGTGAGCAATCAGCCCCAGCATTTT.